The clone carrying this T cell receptor beta chain was recorded many times. The antigen is undetermined. Donors had nominal health at sampling but likely had unrecorded immune exposures. This specimen belongs to a study of cytomegalovirus exposure and HLA in healthy donors. CDR1 and CDR2 from the germline V gene are MNHEY and SMNVEV (reference sequence). The CDR3 consists of 15 residues. The ends lost 1 base at V and 3 bases at J; junction bases unmatched: 2. Study results and caveats: A later analysis linked about 17,000 TCR beta sequences to HLA alleles at 0.05 false discovery rate. A later analysis showed that HLA-associated TCR beta chains had undergone more clonal expansion than equally common others.

The PCR was carried out with 60 Vbeta primers and 13 Jbeta primers. Sequencing used immunoSEQ multiplex PCR; TCRdb keeps in-frame clones, though not all of them. The data contain 95,000 to 100,000 clones, roughly a tenth of them singletons. The chain carries TRBV27 and TRBJ2-7; TRBD1 matches 11 bases. This receptor was obtained from a man aged 45-65 years in good health and CMV-seropositive. The sequenced sample consisted of PBMCs. The CDR3 is CASSLWGTGGYEQYF. CDR3 DNA sequence: TGTGCCAGCAGTTTATGGGGGACAGGGGGCTACGAGCAGTACTTC.